The entry that follows covers one T cell receptor beta chain sequence. Its antigen is still unknown. No clone much larger than this one lies a single base away; base qualities are absent. The germline V gene (reference sequence) sets CDR1 to LNHDA and CDR2 to SQIVND. V lost 3 bases and J lost 5 bases, and the count of bases not matched to a germline gene is 7. Reading from cysteine to phenylalanine, the CDR3 counts 15 amino acids. Just the 45-base CDR3 DNA is kept, in frame starting at base 1. The data stem from a study of T cell responses to AZD1222 COVID-19 vaccine (dated by TCRdb to the early 2020s). Study-level background: AZD1222 recipients with second doses at about 4 weeks or about 12 weeks were pooled, because spike-specific TCR depth and breadth did not differ between schedules. TCR sequencing covered more than 230 trial participants: 207 given two doses of AZD1222 and 26 given two doses of MenACWY control vaccine. Trial participants were enrolled into age subgroups of 18-55, 56-69 and 70-plus years, which contained around 150, 28 and 57 TCR-sequenced participants, respectively. Points the paper makes about the study in general: Because no day 14 peak-response samples were available, the repertoires could be characterized only after the peak T cell response. In the small 56-69-year group, the increase in depth fell short of significance, most likely because of low power. Conclusions about previously exposed vaccinees are limited, since just six AZD1222 recipients were seropositive for SARS-CoV-2 at baseline. Participants were mostly white British, with more females than males. The authors suggested clonal diversity may have been underestimated. CD4 TCRs associated with the vaccine covered the entire spike protein, and the dominant responses were in regions 160-218 and 743-854. Reportedly, almost half of the unique spike-specific TCRs recognized epitopes lying outside the regions that are mutated in the B.1.351 and B.1.1.7 variants. Spike-specific TCR breadth and depth rose significantly after two AZD1222 doses compared with day 0 and with MenACWY recipients.

The CDR3 regions of human TCRbeta chains were subjected to immunosequencing. Processing in the source paper ran as follows. Repertoire TCRs were checked for matches against a reference library of SARS-CoV-2-specific TCRs that had been generated using the MIRA antigen-specificity platform. Breadth was defined as the fraction of unique TCRs that were SARS-CoV-2-associated, and depth was defined as the fraction of total T cells that were SARS-CoV-2-associated. Using the MIRA data, each spike-specific TCR was mapped to the spike region that the TCR reacts to and placed in a CD4 or CD8 class. Log10-transformed breadth and depth values were compared by one-way ANOVA with Sidak's multiple comparisons tests. Imported from immuneACCESS, the table was reduced by TCRdb to in-frame sequences with V and J called. These copies leave out some clones; in studies compared against another copy, an unresolved V gene accounts for under half, and the cause of the remainder is not known. The DNA gave D and trimming, while V, J and clone size come from that table. In this sample the table shows approximately 89,000 clones, approximately 91% of which occur a single time. Jointly, the top ten make up roughly 15% of the sample.

The time point label corresponds to: baseline before first vaccination. The vaccinee samples were drawn from two UK trials, COV001 and COV002, one of which was a single-blind randomized controlled phase 2/3 trial testing AZD1222 (ChAdOx1 nCoV-19) in healthy adults. Trial participant PBMC samples were collected at day 0 and day 28 after the second dose for TCRbeta chain sequencing. The receptor was isolated from an adult in good health. The specimen was peripheral blood, collected on day 0 of AZD1222 vaccination. Recombination joined TRBV19 with TRBJ2-3; 8 central bases correspond to TRBD2. The CDR3 here reads CASSMIRGGGDTQYF. Read as DNA, the sequence is TGTGCCAGTAGTATGATACGGGGGGGCGGAGATACGCAGTATTTT.